The rows below give T cell receptor beta chains drawn from one sample of a study of cytomegalovirus exposure and HLA in healthy donors. Sequenced by immunoSEQ multiplex PCR; TCRdb stores in-frame clones only, minus some. This table has under 150,000 clones, 82% appearing once. Sequencing was done on a sample of PBMCs. Receptors originate from a male donor in good health and CMV-seronegative. The CDR3 runs from the conserved cysteine through the conserved F or W. D genes are given only for firm matches.

d_call	v_call	cdr3_aa
-	TRBV21-1	CASSNNRAGGNEQFF
-	TRBV7-9	CASSSGHSVDEQFF
TRBD1	TRBV6-4	CASSPVRDRLYNEQFF
TRBD1	TRBV7-2	CASSPMGDQGVQPQHF
TRBD1	TRBV7-2	CASSRQGEGTGELFF
-	TRBV7-3	CASSSNPGVSGANVLTF
-	TRBV9	CASSVDHRTEAFF
TRBD1	TRBV7-9	CASSSPGQTYEQYF
TRBD1	TRBV28	CASRPQTGSGNEQFF
-	TRBV29-1	CSVEDHREGYNEQFF
-	TRBV28	CASTLWGEPQHF
TRBD2	TRBV6-4	CASSDQPLGGGLATDTQYF
TRBD1	TRBV4-2	CASSQVDRGNEQFF
-	TRBV10-3	CAISELMSTDTQYF
TRBD1	TRBV2	CASSGSTGGEKLFF
-	TRBV7-9	CASSQVDRLGEQYF
TRBD2	TRBV11-2	CASRGGSWDANTGELFF
TRBD1	TRBV6-1	CASGTGDSGANVLTF
-	TRBV29-1	CSVEDWDRERYEQYF
-	TRBV18	CASSPVTGISYEQYF
-	TRBV5-6	CASSFIRGSATGELFF
TRBD2	TRBV29-1	CSVSGVTYEQYF
TRBD2	TRBV18	CASSPGTSGRRGSYEQYF
-	TRBV10-2	CASSELRNTEAFF
-	TRBV27	CASSWAGVNQPQHF
TRBD1	TRBV30	CAWRGLGTGGYGYTF
TRBD1	TRBV15	CATSPPTGGREQFF
TRBD2	TRBV10-3	CAILPGGGYEQFF
-	TRBV7-9	CASSFSTGSHGYTF
TRBD1	TRBV7-9	CASTLTQGPPTGELFF
TRBD1	TRBV10-3	CAISGGTGDGQPQHF
TRBD1	TRBV19	CATAMPGQGVYEQYF
-	TRBV9	CASSVTDDEGVYEQYF